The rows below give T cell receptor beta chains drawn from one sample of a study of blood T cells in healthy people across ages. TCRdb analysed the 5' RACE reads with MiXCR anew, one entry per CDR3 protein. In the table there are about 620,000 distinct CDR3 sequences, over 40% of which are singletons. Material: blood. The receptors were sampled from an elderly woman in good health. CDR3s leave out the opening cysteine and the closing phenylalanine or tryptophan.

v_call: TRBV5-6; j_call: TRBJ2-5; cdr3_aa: ASSEWGSQETQY
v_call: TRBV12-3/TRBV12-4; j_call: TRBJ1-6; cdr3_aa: ASSWTGSDSPLH
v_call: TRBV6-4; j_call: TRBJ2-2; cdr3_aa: ASSERAASDTGELF
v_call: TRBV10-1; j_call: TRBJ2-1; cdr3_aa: ASSDPGAEQF
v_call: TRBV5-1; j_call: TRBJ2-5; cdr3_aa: ASSFGRGQETQY
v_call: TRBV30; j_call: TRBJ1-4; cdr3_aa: AWSQGNEKLF
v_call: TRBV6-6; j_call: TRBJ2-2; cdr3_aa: ASSCPGELF
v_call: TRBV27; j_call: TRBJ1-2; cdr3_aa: ASSLSITGNGYT
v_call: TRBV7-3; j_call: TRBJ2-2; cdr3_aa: ASSPRQGGGELF
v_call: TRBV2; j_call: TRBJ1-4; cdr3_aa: AGSVSWTNEKLF
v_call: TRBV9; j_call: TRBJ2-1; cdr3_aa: ASSAMGGIYNEQF
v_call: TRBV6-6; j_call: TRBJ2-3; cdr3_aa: ASSADLAVTQY
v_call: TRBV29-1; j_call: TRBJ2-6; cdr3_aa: SVDLGTGVTGANVLT
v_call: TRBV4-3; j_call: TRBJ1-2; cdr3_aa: ASSQEIRGPYGYT
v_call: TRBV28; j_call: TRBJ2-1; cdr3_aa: ASSPGDRYNEQF
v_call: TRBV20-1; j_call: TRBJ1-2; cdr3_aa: SARGSGAGYT
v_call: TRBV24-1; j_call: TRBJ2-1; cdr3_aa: ASSSQEGNNEQF
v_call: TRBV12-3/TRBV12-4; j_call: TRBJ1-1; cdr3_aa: ASSRLDLTNTEAF
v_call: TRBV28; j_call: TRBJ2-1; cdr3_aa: ATRQASSYNEQF
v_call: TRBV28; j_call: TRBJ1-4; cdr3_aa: ASNTPTNEKLF
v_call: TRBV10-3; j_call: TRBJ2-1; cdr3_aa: ASTGTGNPNEQF
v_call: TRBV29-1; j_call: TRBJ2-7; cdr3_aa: SVGTIGSYEQY
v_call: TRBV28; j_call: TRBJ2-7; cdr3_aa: ASRGDRGQTYEQY
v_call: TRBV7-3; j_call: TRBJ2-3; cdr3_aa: ASSLSAGPAGTQY
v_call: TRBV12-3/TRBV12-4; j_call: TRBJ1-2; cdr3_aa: ASSLSLLSYYT
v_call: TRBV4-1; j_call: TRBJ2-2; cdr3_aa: ASSAEGTGELF
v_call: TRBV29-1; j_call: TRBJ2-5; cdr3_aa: TTSQGAGETQY
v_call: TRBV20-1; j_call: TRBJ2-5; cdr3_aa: SASPTKGQGSQTQY
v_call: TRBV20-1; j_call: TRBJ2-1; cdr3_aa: SARDPSGGGEQF
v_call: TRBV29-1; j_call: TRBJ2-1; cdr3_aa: SVVRGEQF
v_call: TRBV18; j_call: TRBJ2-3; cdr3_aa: ASSPLSGGLTDTQY
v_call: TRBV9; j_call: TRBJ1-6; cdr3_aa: ASSAWTGGRNSPLH
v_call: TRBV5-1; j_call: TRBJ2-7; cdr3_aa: ASNSYGTYNEQY
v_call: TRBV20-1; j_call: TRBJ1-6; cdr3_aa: SYRGGSPLH
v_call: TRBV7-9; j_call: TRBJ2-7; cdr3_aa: ASSLGSSGIYEQY
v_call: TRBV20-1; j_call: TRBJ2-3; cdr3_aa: SAVAGGHTDTQY
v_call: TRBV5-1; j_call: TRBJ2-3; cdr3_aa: ASSLSLVGGTDTQY
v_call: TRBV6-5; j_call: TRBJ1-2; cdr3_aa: ASSSDRGGGYT
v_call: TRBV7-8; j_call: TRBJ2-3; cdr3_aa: ASTRTYSTDTQY
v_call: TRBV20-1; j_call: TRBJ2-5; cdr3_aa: SARGTSGRRMKQY
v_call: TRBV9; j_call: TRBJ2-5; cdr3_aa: ASSVGQGETQY
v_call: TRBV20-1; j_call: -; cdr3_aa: SAEAGVSYEQF
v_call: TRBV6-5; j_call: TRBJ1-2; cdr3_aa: ASSYGGYGYT
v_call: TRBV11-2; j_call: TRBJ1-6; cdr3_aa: ASSSQSDSPLH
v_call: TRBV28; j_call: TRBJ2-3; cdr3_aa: ASSLGGPRTDTQY
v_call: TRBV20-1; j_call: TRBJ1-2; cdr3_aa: SASTHSGYT
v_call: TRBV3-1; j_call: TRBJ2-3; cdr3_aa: ASSLVAGLSTDTQY
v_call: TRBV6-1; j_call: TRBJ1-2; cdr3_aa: ASSEPLTGLNYGYT
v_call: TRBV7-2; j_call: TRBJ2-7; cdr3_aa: ASSLARLAGGYEQY
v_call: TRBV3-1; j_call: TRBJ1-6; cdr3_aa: ASSQGTGVTPLH
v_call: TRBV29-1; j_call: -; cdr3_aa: SVDREGGTQY
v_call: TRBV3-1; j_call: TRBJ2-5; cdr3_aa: ASSHRPFSGIQETQY
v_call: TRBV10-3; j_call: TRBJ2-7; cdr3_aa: AISVGQGLYEQY
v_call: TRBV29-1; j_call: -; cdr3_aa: SVDPGQGSVETQY
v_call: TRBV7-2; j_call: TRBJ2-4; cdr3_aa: TSSLEAATLEGIQY